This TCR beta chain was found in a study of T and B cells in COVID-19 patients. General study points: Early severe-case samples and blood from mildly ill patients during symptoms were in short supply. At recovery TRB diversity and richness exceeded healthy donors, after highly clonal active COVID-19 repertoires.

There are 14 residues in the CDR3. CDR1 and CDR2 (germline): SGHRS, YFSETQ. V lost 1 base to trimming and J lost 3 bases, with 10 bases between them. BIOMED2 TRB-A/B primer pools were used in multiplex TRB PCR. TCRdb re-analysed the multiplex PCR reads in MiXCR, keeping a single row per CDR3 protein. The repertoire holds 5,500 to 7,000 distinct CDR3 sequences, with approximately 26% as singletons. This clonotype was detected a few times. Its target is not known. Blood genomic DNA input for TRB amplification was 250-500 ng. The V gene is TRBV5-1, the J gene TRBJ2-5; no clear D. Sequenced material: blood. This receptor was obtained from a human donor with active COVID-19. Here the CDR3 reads CASSLIGREETQYF. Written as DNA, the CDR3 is TGCGCCAGCAGCTTGATCGGCAGAGAAGAGACCCAGTACTTC. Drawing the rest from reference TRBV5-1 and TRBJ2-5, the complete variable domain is KAGVTQTPRYLIKTRGQQVTLSCSPISGHRSVSWYQQTPGQGLQFLFEYFSETQRNKGNFPGRFSGRQFSNSRSEMNVSTLELGDSALYLCASSLIGREETQYFGPGTRLLVL.